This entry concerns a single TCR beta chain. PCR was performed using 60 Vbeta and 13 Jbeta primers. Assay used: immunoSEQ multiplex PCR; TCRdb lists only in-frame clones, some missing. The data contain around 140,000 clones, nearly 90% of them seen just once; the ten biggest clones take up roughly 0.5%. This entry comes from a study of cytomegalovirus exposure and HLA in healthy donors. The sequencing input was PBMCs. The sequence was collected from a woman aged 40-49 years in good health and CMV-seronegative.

CDR3 DNA: TGTGCCAGCAGTTATAGGGACAGGGTATACTATGGCTACACCTTC. Translation: CASSYRDRVYYGYTF. The chain joins TRBV5-4 to TRBJ1-2, with 9 bases aligning to TRBD1. J gave up 3 bases and V 5 bases, and 8 bases lay outside the gene matches. The CDR3 covers 15 residues. Germline loops: CDR1 SGHNT, CDR2 YYREEE (reference sequence).